Listed below are T cell receptor beta chains from one sample, sequenced in a study of lymphopenia after photon versus proton radiotherapy. Produced via immunoSEQ multiplex PCR; TCRdb's table is partial and in-frame only. Of tens of thousands of clones listed, approximately 90% are singletons. Sequenced material: peripheral blood, taken from a patient treated with proton-based radiotherapy. These receptor sequences come from a man at least 80 years old with esophageal cancer. CDR3s include the opening cysteine and the closing phenylalanine or tryptophan. The D gene is left open where the match is weak. Size is stated for part of the rows, as once, few or many counts, or as a class when the clone is expanded.

V	J	D	size	CDR3	DNA
TRBV30	TRBJ1-5	TRBD1	-	CAWTAGQGLQPQHF	TGTGCCTGGACCGCGGGACAGGGGCTTCAGCCCCAGCATTTT
TRBV4-3	TRBJ2-2	-	-	CASSSGTPNTGELFF	TGCGCCAGCAGTTCCGGGACACCGAACACCGGGGAGCTGTTTTTT
TRBV6-5	TRBJ1-6	TRBD1	-	CASSYSGTGDSPLHF	TGTGCCAGCAGTTACTCGGGGACAGGGGATTCACCCCTCCACTTT
TRBV18	TRBJ1-3	-	-	CASSPALDLDGNTIYF	TGTGCCAGCTCACCCGCCCTGGATCTGGATGGAAACACCATATATTTT
TRBV19	TRBJ1-2	-	-	CASSPTGRNYGYTF	TGTGCCAGTAGTCCTACGGGACGGAACTATGGCTACACCTTC
TRBV2	TRBJ2-5	TRBD1	-	CASMRDRGQETQYF	TGTGCCAGCATGAGGGACAGGGGGCAGGAGACCCAGTACTTC
TRBV7-2	TRBJ1-3	TRBD1	-	CASSFGDRAGNTIYF	TGTGCCAGCAGCTTTGGGGACAGGGCCGGAAACACCATATATTTT
TRBV10-3	TRBJ1-1	-	-	CAISEEGGYTEAFF	TGTGCCATCAGTGAAGAGGGGGGGTACACTGAAGCTTTCTTT
TRBV4-3	TRBJ2-7	TRBD2	once	CASSQGLGGSYEQYF	TGCGCCAGCAGCCAAGGGTTGGGCGGGAGCTACGAGCAGTACTTC
TRBV30	TRBJ1-2	TRBD1	-	CAWTPGAGGYGYTF	TGTGCCTGGACCCCGGGGGCAGGGGGCTATGGCTACACCTTC
TRBV10-3	TRBJ1-1	-	-	CAIRDRDGVSANTEAFF	TGTGCCATCAGGGACCGGGACGGCGTTTCCGCGAACACTGAAGCTTTCTTT
TRBV5-1	TRBJ1-2	-	-	CASYHAIYGYTF	TGCGCCAGCTACCATGCGATCTATGGCTACACCTTC
TRBV30	TRBJ1-2	-	-	CAWSVAFNYGYTF	TGTGCCTGGAGTGTCGCCTTCAACTATGGCTACACCTTC
TRBV9	TRBJ1-4	-	-	CASSVGGGREKLFF	TGTGCCAGCAGCGTAGGGGGCGGTCGAGAAAAACTGTTTTTT
TRBV27	TRBJ1-6	-	-	CASSAYRDSPLHF	TGTGCCAGCAGTGCATACAGGGACTCACCCCTCCACTTT
TRBV4-2	TRBJ2-2	-	-	CASSQSGTYTGELFF	TGTGCCAGCAGCCAATCCGGGACATACACCGGGGAGCTGTTTTTT
TRBV28	TRBJ2-7	-	-	CASSPNRDEQYF	TGTGCCAGCAGTCCGAACAGGGACGAGCAGTACTTC
TRBV10-3	TRBJ1-3	TRBD1	few	CAIRPTGKSGNTIYF	TGTGCCATCAGACCGACAGGGAAGTCTGGAAACACCATATATTTT
TRBV5-1	TRBJ2-3	TRBD1	-	CASRTGESTDTQYF	TGCGCCAGCAGGACAGGGGAAAGCACAGATACGCAGTATTTT
TRBV7-2	TRBJ1-2	-	few	CASSPRDAGLGYTF	TGTGCCAGCAGCCCCCGGGACGCCGGTTTGGGCTACACCTTC
TRBV12-5	TRBJ1-2	TRBD1	-	CASGSPHRGTNYGYTF	TGTGCTAGTGGTTCGCCGCACAGGGGTACTAACTATGGCTACACCTTC
TRBV19	TRBJ1-2	-	-	CATGQRPNYGYTF	TGTGCCACAGGACAGCGTCCTAACTATGGCTACACCTTC
TRBV2	TRBJ2-5	-	-	CASSGAPGSTQYF	TGTGCCAGCAGTGGGGCCCCCGGTTCGACCCAGTACTTC
TRBV7-9	TRBJ1-1	-	-	CASSLDNVEAFF	TGTGCCAGCAGCTTAGATAATGTTGAAGCTTTCTTT
TRBV5-5	TRBJ1-1	-	-	CASSLRVLHIAEAFF	TGTGCCAGCAGCTTGAGAGTATTGCATATCGCTGAAGCTTTCTTT
TRBV5-6	TRBJ1-2	TRBD1	-	CASSTGTGHTTYGYTF	TGTGCCAGCAGTACGGGGACAGGACATACCACCTATGGCTACACCTTC
TRBV11-2	TRBJ1-1	-	-	CASSLAGKNTEAFF	TGTGCCAGCAGCTTAGCAGGGAAGAACACTGAAGCTTTCTTT
TRBV10-3	TRBJ2-3	TRBD1	-	CAISGGDRGTKFEDTQYF	TGTGCCATCAGTGGAGGGGACAGGGGGACCAAGTTCGAAGATACGCAGTATTTT
TRBV2	TRBJ2-3	TRBD2	-	CASSDRSSGGTDTQYF	TGTGCCAGCAGTGATAGGTCTAGCGGGGGCACAGATACGCAGTATTTT
TRBV6-6	TRBJ1-2	-	-	CASSRERALGYTF	TGTGCCAGCAGCCGAGAGAGGGCTTTGGGCTACACCTTC
TRBV29-1	TRBJ1-2	-	-	CSVQTVDRGYTF	TGCAGCGTGCAGACTGTAGATCGTGGCTACACCTTC
TRBV9	TRBJ1-2	-	once	CASSVAAGPNYGYTF	TGTGCCAGCAGCGTAGCGGCGGGACCCAACTATGGCTACACCTTC
TRBV2	TRBJ2-7	-	-	CASTEGSSYEQYF	TGTGCCAGCACCGAAGGGAGCTCCTACGAGCAGTACTTC
TRBV27	TRBJ1-6	TRBD1	once	CASSPGQVSSPLHF	TGTGCCAGCAGTCCAGGACAGGTCAGCTCACCCCTCCACTTT
TRBV7-9	TRBJ2-1	-	-	CASRPDGSSYNEQFF	TGTGCCAGCAGACCGGACGGAAGCTCCTACAATGAGCAGTTCTTC
TRBV5-6	TRBJ2-7	-	-	CASSFLSYEQYF	TGTGCCAGCAGCTTCCTCTCCTACGAGCAGTACTTC
TRBV6-5	TRBJ1-2	-	-	CASSYYPGYGYTF	TGTGCCAGCAGTTATTATCCGGGCTATGGCTACACCTTC
TRBV4-1	TRBJ2-7	TRBD2	-	CASSQFWGTSGATPYEQYF	TGCGCCAGCAGCCAATTTTGGGGGACTAGCGGGGCAACGCCCTACGAGCAGTACTTC
TRBV20-1	TRBJ2-7	-	-	CSATLRGEQYF	TGCAGTGCGACCCTAAGGGGAGAGCAGTACTTC
TRBV7-9	TRBJ1-2	-	-	CASSRDGGVTYGYTF	TGTGCCAGCAGCCGGGACGGCGGGGTGACTTATGGCTACACCTTC
TRBV7-8	TRBJ1-1	-	-	CASSLVENTEAFF	TGTGCCAGCAGCTTAGTAGAGAACACTGAAGCTTTCTTT
TRBV28	TRBJ2-7	TRBD2	few	CASSLPGGEQYF	TGTGCCAGCAGTTTACCGGGAGGCGAGCAGTACTTC
TRBV19	TRBJ2-6	-	-	CASSIDMASGANVLTF	TGTGCCAGTAGTATAGATATGGCCTCTGGGGCCAACGTCCTGACTTTC
TRBV19	TRBJ2-2	-	-	CASSTLRTLNTGELFF	TGTGCCAGTAGTACCCTTCGGACTCTTAACACCGGGGAGCTGTTTTTT
TRBV7-2	TRBJ2-4	-	-	CASSLPGRTRQYF	TGTGCCAGCAGCCTCCCGGGCAGAACTAGGCAGTACTTC
TRBV9	TRBJ2-3	-	few	CASSVAPSNTQYF	TGTGCCAGCAGCGTAGCGCCGTCCAATACGCAGTATTTT
TRBV4-3	TRBJ2-7	-	once	CASSQDGVTSLSSYEQYF	TGCGCCAGCAGCCAAGATGGAGTCACCAGTCTTAGCTCCTACGAGCAGTACTTC
TRBV5-1	TRBJ2-6	-	-	CASSLEVGGSGANVLTF	TGCGCCAGCAGCTTGGAAGTAGGGGGCTCTGGGGCCAACGTCCTGACTTTC
TRBV9	TRBJ2-1	-	once	CASSKTTLSYNEQFF	TGTGCCAGCAGCAAGACTACACTCTCCTACAATGAGCAGTTCTTC
TRBV4-3	TRBJ1-1	-	-	CASSQVLARGQNTEAFF	TGCGCCAGCAGCCAAGTCCTCGCGAGGGGCCAGAACACTGAAGCTTTCTTT
TRBV27	TRBJ2-7	TRBD2	-	CASSSGGSYEQYF	TGTGCCAGCAGCTCGGGAGGCTCCTACGAGCAGTACTTC
TRBV6-5	TRBJ2-3	TRBD2	-	CASSTLAGDTQYF	TGTGCCAGCAGTACTCTAGCGGGAGATACGCAGTATTTT
TRBV4-3	TRBJ1-2	-	-	CASSPDYRAPYGYTF	TGCGCCAGCAGCCCAGACTACAGGGCGCCTTATGGCTACACCTTC